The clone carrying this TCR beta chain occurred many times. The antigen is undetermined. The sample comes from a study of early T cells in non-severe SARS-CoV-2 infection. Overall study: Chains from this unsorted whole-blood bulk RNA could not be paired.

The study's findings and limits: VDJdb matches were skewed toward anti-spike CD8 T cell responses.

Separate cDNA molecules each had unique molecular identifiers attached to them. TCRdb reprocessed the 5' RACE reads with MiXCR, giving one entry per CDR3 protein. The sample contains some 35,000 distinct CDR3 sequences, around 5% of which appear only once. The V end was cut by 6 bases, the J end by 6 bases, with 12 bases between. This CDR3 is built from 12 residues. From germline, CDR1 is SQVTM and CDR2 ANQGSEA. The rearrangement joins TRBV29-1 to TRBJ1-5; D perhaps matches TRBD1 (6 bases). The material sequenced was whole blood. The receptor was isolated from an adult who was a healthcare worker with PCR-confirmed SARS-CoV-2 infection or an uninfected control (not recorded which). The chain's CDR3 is CSVQQGTQPQHF. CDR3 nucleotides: TGCAGCGTCCAACAGGGAACTCAGCCCCAGCATTTT.